This TCR beta chain was documented in a study of OX40 agonist ivuxolimab in advanced cancers. The CDR3 runs 15 residues. Libraries were prepared by immunoSEQ multiplex PCR; TCRdb keeps only in-frame clonotypes and omits some of them. This table holds approximately 57,000 clones, about 81% found once. The origin of this receptor is an adult with an advanced solid tumor such as melanoma, head and neck, liver or kidney cancer. The chain carries TRBV21-1 and TRBJ2-5; the table's D call, TRBD2, has no DNA check behind it. TRBV21-1 is labeled a pseudogene. Material: CD4+ or CD8+ T cells sorted from blood, obtained in a trial of the OX40 agonist ivuxolimab. Here the CDR3 reads CASTPGLAYQETQYF. CDR3 coding DNA: TGTGCCAGCACCCCGGGACTAGCGTACCAAGAGACCCAGTACTTC.